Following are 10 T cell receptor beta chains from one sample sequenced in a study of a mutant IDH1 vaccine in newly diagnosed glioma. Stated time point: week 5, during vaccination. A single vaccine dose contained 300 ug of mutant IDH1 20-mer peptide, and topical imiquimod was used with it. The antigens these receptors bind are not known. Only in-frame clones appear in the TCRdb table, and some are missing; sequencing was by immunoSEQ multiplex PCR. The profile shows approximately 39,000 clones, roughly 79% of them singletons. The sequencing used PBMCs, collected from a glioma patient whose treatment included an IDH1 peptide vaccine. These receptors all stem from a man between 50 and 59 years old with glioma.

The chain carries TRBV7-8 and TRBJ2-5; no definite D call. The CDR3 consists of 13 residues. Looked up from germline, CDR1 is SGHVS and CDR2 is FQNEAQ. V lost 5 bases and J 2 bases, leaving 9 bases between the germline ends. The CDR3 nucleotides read TGTGCCAGCAGCCTAATGGTTCAAGAGACCCAGTACTTC. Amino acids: CASSLMVQETQYF.

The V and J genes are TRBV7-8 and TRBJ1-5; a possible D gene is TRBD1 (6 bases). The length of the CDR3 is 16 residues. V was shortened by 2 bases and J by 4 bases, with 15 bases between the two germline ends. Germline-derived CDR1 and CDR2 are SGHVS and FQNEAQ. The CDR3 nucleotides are TGTGCCAGCAGCTTAAACGCCGGGACACTTAATCAGCCCCAGCATTTT. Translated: CASSLNAGTLNQPQHF.

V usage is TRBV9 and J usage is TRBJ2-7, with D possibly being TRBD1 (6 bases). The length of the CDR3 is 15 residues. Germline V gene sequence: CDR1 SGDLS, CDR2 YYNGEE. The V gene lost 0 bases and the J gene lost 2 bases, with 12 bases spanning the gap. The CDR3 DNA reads TGTGCCAGCAGCGTAGGGACAGTGGGGACCTACGAGCAGTACTTC. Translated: CASSVGTVGTYEQYF.

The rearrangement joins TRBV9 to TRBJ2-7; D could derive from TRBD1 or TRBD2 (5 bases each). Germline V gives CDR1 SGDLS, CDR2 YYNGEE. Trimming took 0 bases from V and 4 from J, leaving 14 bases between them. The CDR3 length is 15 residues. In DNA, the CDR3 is TGTGCCAGCAGCGTAGGAGTAGGGACGGCGTACGAGCAGTACTTC. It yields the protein CASSVGVGTAYEQYF. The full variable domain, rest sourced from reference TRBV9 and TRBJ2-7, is DSGVTQTPKHLITATGQRVTLRCSPRSGDLSVYWYQQSLDQGLQFLIQYYNGEERAKGNILERFSAQQFPDLHSELNLSSLELGDSALYFCASSVGVGTAYEQYFGPGTRLTVT.

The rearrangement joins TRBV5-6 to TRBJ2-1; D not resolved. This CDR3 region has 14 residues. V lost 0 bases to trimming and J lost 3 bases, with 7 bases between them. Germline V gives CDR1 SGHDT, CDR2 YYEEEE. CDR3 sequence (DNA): TGTGCCAGCAGCTTGGGGCAGTACTACAATGAGCAGTTCTTC. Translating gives CASSLGQYYNEQFF.

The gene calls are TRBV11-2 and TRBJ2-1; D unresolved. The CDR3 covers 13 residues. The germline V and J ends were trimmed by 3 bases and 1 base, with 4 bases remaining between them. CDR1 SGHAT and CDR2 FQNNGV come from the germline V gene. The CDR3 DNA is TGTGCCAGCAGCTTCGGGTCCTACAATGAGCAGTTCTTC. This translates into CASSFGSYNEQFF.

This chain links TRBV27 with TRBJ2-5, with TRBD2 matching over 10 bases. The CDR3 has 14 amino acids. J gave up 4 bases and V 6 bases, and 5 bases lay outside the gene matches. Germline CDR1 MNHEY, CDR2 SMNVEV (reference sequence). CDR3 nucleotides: TGTGCCAGCAGCTGGACTAGCGGTGGAGAGACCCAGTACTTC. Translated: CASSWTSGGETQYF.

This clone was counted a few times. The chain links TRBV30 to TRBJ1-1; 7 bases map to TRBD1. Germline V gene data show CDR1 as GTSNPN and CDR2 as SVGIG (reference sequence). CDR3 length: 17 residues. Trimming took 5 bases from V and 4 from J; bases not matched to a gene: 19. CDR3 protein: CAWEGSRDSPPGTEAFF. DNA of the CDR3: TGTGCCTGGGAGGGATCCCGGGACAGCCCACCGGGCACTGAAGCTTTCTTT.

The CDR3 bases are TGTGCCACCAGCAGAGATCCAGACCTGGACGGGAATGAAGCTTTCTTT. This translates into CATSRDPDLDGNEAFF. J is TRBJ1-1 and V is TRBV15, with D unclear. Trimming stripped 0 bases from V and 7 bases from J, with 18 bases between. The V gene's germline CDR1 is LNHNV and CDR2 YYDKDF (reference sequence). There are 16 residues in the CDR3.

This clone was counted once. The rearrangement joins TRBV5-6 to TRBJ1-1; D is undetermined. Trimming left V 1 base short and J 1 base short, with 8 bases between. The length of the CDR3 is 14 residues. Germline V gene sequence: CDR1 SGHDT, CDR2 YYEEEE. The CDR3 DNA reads TGTGCCAGCAGCTTGATGAGTAGGAACACTGAAGCTTTCTTT. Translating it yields CASSLMSRNTEAFF.